This T cell receptor beta chain was identified during a study of ipilimumab plus nivolumab after autologous stem cell transplantation. Whole-study context: A median of roughly eight nivolumab and roughly 5 ipilimumab doses were given.

Germline CDR1 reads SGDLS; CDR2 reads YYNGEE. This CDR3 is 16 amino acids long. Trimming removed 0 bases at V and 1 base at J, with 12 bases between. Dosing: nivolumab 3 mg/kg IV, weeks 1, 4, 7, 10, then every two weeks to week 26. Data came from immunoSEQ multiplex PCR; TCRdb stores just in-frame clones and leaves some out. The data contain 15,000 to 20,000 clones, 81% of them singletons. This specimen consisted of PBMCs, obtained in a trial of ipilimumab plus nivolumab as post-transplant consolidation. The V and J genes are TRBV9 and TRBJ2-3, with D perhaps assigned TRBD1 or TRBD2 (6 bases each). The receptor was derived from a male donor with diffuse large B-cell lymphoma. CDR3 in amino acids: CASSVVGGQGTDTQYF. As DNA, the CDR3 is TGTGCCAGCAGCGTAGTAGGGGGGCAGGGCACAGATACGCAGTATTTT. Complete variable domain (other parts from reference TRBV9 and TRBJ2-3): DSGVTQTPKHLITATGQRVTLRCSPRSGDLSVYWYQQSLDQGLQFLIQYYNGEERAKGNILERFSAQQFPDLHSELNLSSLELGDSALYFCASSVVGGQGTDTQYFGPGTRLTVL.